The 3 T cell receptor beta chains given below trace back to one sample, sequenced in a study of Ad26.COV2.S vaccination and SARS-CoV-2 variants. This table comes from immunoSEQ multiplex PCR, and its TCRdb copy is limited to in-frame clones, with some not included. Of 430,000 or so clones listed, 80% to 90% are singletons. Indicated treatment: some 19 received Ad26.COV2.S at low or high dose, single or two shots; five or six received placebo; per-sample allocation not given. The samples were gathered on day 63 after the first injection of vaccine or placebo. The source was peripheral blood, collected in a trial of Ad26.COV2.S vaccine versus placebo. The receptor set was obtained from a person between 18 and 59 years old who received the Ad26.COV2.S COVID-19 vaccine or a placebo.

The J gene is TRBJ1-2, the V gene TRBV7-8, with TRBD1 identical over 7 bases. Trimming removed 1 base from V and 7 bases from J; junction bases left unmatched: 21. The CDR3 has 19 amino acids. The germline V gene has CDR1 SGHVS and CDR2 FQNEAQ. CDR3 nucleotide sequence: TGTGCCAGCAGCTTAGGAATCCCGGGACAGAAATCACTTTATGGTGGCTACACCTTC. Translated: CASSLGIPGQKSLYGGYTF.

The V call is TRBV7-2, the J call TRBJ2-5; D might be TRBD2 (6 bases). This CDR3 region has 16 residues. Trimming shortened V by 2 bases and J by 0 bases, and 13 bases separated the two germline ends. CDR1 and CDR2 (germline): SGHTA, FQGNSA. The CDR3 loop is CASSLYPDYHQETQYF. Here the CDR3 DNA reads TGTGCCAGCAGCTTATACCCGGACTACCACCAAGAGACCCAGTACTTC.

The chain links TRBV19 to TRBJ1-6; TRBD1 is a possible D gene (6 bases). V lost 2 bases and J 10 bases, leaving 9 bases between the germline ends. The CDR3 sequence is 13 residues long. Germline loops: CDR1 LNHDA, CDR2 SQIVND (reference sequence). The chain's CDR3 is CASSISGESPLHF. In DNA form, the CDR3 reads TGTGCCAGTAGTATATCAGGGGAATCACCCCTCCACTTT.